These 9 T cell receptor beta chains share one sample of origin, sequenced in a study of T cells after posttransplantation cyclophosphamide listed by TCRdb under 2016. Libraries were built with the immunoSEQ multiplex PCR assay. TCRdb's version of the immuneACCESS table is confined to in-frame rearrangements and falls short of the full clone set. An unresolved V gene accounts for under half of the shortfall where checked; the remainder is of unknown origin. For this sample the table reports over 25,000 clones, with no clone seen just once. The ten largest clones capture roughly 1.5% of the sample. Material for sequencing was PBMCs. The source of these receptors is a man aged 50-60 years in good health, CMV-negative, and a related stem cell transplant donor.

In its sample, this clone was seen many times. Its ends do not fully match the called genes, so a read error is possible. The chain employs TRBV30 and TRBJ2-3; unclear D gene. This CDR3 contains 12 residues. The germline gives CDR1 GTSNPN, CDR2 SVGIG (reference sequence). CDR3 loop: CAWGVITDTQYF. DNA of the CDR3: TGTGCCTGGGGTGTTATCACAGATACGCAGTATTTT. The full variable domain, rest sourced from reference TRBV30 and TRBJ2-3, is SQTIHQWPATLVQPVGSPLSLECTVEGTSNPNLYWYRQAAGRGLQLLFYSVGIGQISSEVPQNLSASRPQDRQFILSSKKLLLSDSGFYLCAWGVITDTQYFGPGTRLTVL.

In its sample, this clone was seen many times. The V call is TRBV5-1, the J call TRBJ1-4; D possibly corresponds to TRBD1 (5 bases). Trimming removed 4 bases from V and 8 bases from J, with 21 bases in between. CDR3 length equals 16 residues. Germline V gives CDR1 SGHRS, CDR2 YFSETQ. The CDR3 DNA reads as TGCGCCAGCAGCCCGGGATCGACTACTGGGGGGGAAAAACTGTTTTTT. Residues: CASSPGSTTGGEKLFF.

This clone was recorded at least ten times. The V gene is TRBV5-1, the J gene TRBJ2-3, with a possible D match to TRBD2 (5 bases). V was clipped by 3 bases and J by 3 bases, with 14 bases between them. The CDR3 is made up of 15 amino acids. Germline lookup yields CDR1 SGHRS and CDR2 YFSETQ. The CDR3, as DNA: TGCGCCAGCAGCTACAATAGCGAAGTTACAGATACGCAGTATTTT. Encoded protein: CASSYNSEVTDTQYF.

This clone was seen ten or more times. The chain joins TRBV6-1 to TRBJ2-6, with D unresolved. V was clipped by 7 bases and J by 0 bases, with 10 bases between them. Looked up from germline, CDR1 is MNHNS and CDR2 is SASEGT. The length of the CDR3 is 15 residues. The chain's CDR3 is CASTGGDSGANVLTF. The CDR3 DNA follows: TGTGCCAGCACGGGTGGAGACTCTGGGGCCAACGTCCTGACTTTC.

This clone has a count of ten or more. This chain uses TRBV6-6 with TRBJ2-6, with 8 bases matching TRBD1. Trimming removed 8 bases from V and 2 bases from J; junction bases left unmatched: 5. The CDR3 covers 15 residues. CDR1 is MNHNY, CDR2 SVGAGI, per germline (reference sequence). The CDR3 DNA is TGTGCCAGCGGAGACAGGGGCACTGGGGCCAACGTCCTGACTTTC. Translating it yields CASGDRGTGANVLTF.

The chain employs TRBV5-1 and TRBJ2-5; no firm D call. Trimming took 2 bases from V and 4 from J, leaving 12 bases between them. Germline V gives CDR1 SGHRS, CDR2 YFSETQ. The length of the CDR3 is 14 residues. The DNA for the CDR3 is TGCGCCAGCAGCTTTACGGGTTCATCAGAGACCCAGTACTTC. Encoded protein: CASSFTGSSETQYF. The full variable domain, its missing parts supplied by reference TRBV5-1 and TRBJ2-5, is KAGVTQTPRYLIKTRGQQVTLSCSPISGHRSVSWYQQTPGQGLQFLFEYFSETQRNKGNFPGRFSGRQFSNSRSEMNVSTLELGDSALYLCASSFTGSSETQYFGPGTRLLVL.

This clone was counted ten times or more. CDR3 DNA sequence: TGCGCCAGCAGCCAAGTTAGGGCAGGGACTGAAGCTTTCTTT. Residues: CASSQVRAGTEAFF. V gene TRBV4-1 combines with J gene TRBJ1-1; the D gene is possibly TRBD1 (5 bases). Germline assignment: CDR1 MGHRA and CDR2 YSYEKL. The CDR3 consists of 14 residues. Trimming removed 1 base at V and 5 bases at J, with 11 bases between.

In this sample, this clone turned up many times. The CDR3 DNA reads as TGTGCCAGCTCACCCGGGACAGGGGTCCCCAACGAGCAGTACTTC. Translated: CASSPGTGVPNEQYF. V and J are TRBV18 and TRBJ2-7, with 10 nucleotides matching TRBD1. The V gene's germline CDR1 is KGHSH and CDR2 LQKENI. CDR3 size: 15 residues. V lost 3 bases, J lost 5 bases, and 7 bases stayed unmatched.

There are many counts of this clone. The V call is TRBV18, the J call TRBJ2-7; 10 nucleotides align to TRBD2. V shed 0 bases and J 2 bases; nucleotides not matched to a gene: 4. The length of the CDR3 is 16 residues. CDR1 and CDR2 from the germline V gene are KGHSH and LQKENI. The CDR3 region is CASSPPLAGVAYEQYF. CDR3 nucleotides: TGTGCCAGCTCACCACCGCTAGCGGGGGTTGCCTACGAGCAGTACTTC.